Shown below are 25 T cell receptor beta chains from a single sample sequenced in a study of T cell repertoires in cytomegalovirus infection. The antigens these receptors bind are not known. One entry per CDR3 protein results from TCRdb running MiXCR on the reads. The table includes approximately 300,000 distinct CDR3 sequences, around 25% detected once. This material consisted of cultured PBMCs, taken from culture after CMV antigen stimulation. These receptors were taken from a human donor in good health (CMV status not recorded). Some clones in this sample may be carry-over from other donors' samples.

This clonotype was seen more than once but under ten times. The rearrangement uses TRBV3-1 and TRBJ1-1; 8 nucleotides align to TRBD1. This CDR3 has 12 residues. V lost 3 bases, J lost 10 bases, and 4 bases stayed unmatched. Germline V gene data show CDR1 as LGHDT and CDR2 as YNNKEL (reference sequence). The CDR3 sequence is CASSHVDRGAFF. CDR3 in DNA: TGTGCCAGCAGCCACGTCGACAGGGGAGCTTTCTTT.

This clonotype was observed a single time. The chain is built from TRBV19 and TRBJ2-6, with TRBD2 as a possible D gene (5 bases). The CDR3 length is 18 residues. The germline V and J ends were trimmed by 3 bases and 4 bases, with 19 bases remaining between them. Germline lookup yields CDR1 LNHDA and CDR2 SQIVND (reference sequence). The CDR3 loop is CASSISNKPGSGANVLTF. CDR3 sequence (DNA): TGTGCCAGTAGTATTAGTAATAAACCGGGATCCGGGGCCAACGTCCTGACTTTC.

This clonotype was recorded many times. This sequence joins TRBV28 and TRBJ2-3, with TRBD2 identical over 10 bases. Trimming cost V 2 bases and J 4 bases; bases outside gene matches: 12. Germline loops: CDR1 MDHEN, CDR2 SYDVKM. The CDR3 is 18 residues long. As DNA, the CDR3 is TGTGCCAGCAGTTTACCTTTCGTTCTAGCGGGAGTCCCAGATACGCAGTATTTT. As protein: CASSLPFVLAGVPDTQYF.

The V gene is TRBV4-3, the J gene TRBJ1-4, with D possibly being TRBD1 (5 bases). Looked up from germline, CDR1 is LGHNA and CDR2 is YSLEER. The CDR3 is 15 residues long. V was pared by 0 bases and J by 4 bases, with 9 bases between. Written as DNA, the CDR3 is TGCGCCAGCAGCCAAGATGTGACAGTTAATGAAAAACTGTTTTTT. Residues: CASSQDVTVNEKLFF.

This clonotype was counted a few times. This chain uses TRBV20-1 with TRBJ2-4; D is perhaps TRBD2 (5 bases). Trimming removed 6 bases from V and 0 bases from J, with 15 bases in between. The CDR3 runs 15 residues. CDR1 and CDR2 (germline): DFQATT, SNEGSKA (reference sequence). CDR3 nucleotides: TGCAGTGCCCTCGAGGGCGGGCTAGCCAAAAACATTCAGTACTTC. It encodes CSALEGGLAKNIQYF.

This clonotype was seen at least ten times. This chain links TRBV11-2 with TRBJ2-1, with 7 bases lining up with TRBD2. This CDR3 spans 19 amino acids. Germline V lookup: CDR1 SGHAT, CDR2 FQNNGV. V was pared by 5 bases and J by 9 bases, with 25 bases of the junction left unmatched. CDR3 DNA sequence: TGTGCCAGCAGCCCGATCGGGGCGGGAGTACCGGGCCGGGACGCTGAGCAGTTCTTC. This sequence encodes CASSPIGAGVPGRDAEQFF.

The chain employs TRBV12-3 or TRBV12-4 and TRBJ2-3, with a weak D call TRBD2 (5 bases). The V and J ends lost 0 bases and 4 bases respectively, with 8 bases between them. This CDR3 has 14 residues. The CDR3 DNA reads as TGTGCCAGCAGTTTAGCTGTGGGAGCAGATACGCAGTATTTT. This codes for CASSLAVGADTQYF.

The rearrangement links TRBV7-9 to TRBJ2-1, with D perhaps matching TRBD2 (7 bases). The CDR3 loop spans 16 amino acids. The germline CDR1 and CDR2 sequences are SEHNR and FQNEAQ (reference sequence). Trimming shortened V by 5 bases and J by 8 bases, and 22 bases separated the two germline ends. This CDR3 reads CASSEKTSEGTYEQFF. Here the CDR3 DNA reads TGTGCCAGCAGCGAAAAAACTAGCGAGGGGACATATGAGCAGTTCTTC.

The chain employs TRBV4-2 and TRBJ1-2; 8 bases line up with TRBD1. Germline V gene sequence: CDR1 LGHNA, CDR2 YNFKEQ. V was pared by 2 bases and J by 8 bases, with 7 bases of the junction left unmatched. The CDR3 contains 14 residues. CDR3 amino acids: CASSQQTGEEGYTF. The CDR3 region has the DNA TGTGCCAGCAGCCAACAGACAGGGGAAGAGGGCTACACCTTC.

This clonotype was observed a few times. This rearrangement joins TRBV12-5 to TRBJ1-5; 8 bases are shared with TRBD1. With 3 bases clipped from V and 4 bases from J, the junction kept 5 bases outside the gene matches. CDR3 length: 15 residues. Germline lookup yields CDR1 LGHNT and CDR2 FRNRAP. CDR3 nucleotide sequence: TGTGCTAGTGGTTTCAGCGACAGGGGAAATCAGCCCCAGCATTTT. As protein: CASGFSDRGNQPQHF.

In its sample, this clonotype was seen a few times. This chain links TRBV5-1 with TRBJ1-6; tentative D call: TRBD1 (6 bases). Per the germline V gene, CDR1 is SGHRS and CDR2 is YFSETQ. Trimming stripped 0 bases from V and 1 base from J, with 8 bases between. This CDR3 spans 16 amino acids. As DNA, the CDR3 is TGCGCCAGCAGCTTGGACAGGGCGTCCTATAATTCACCCCTCCACTTT. Amino acid sequence: CASSLDRASYNSPLHF.

This clonotype was seen only a few times. This sequence joins TRBV4-1 and TRBJ2-5; possible D gene TRBD2, 5 bases. The CDR3 runs to 13 residues. V was clipped by 4 bases and J by 0 bases, with 6 bases between them. CDR1 and CDR2 from the germline V gene are MGHRA and YSYEKL. The DNA for the CDR3 is TGCGCCAGCAGCCCGGGGTACCAAGAGACCCAGTACTTC. It encodes CASSPGYQETQYF.

This clonotype has a handful of counts. The J gene is TRBJ1-1, the V gene TRBV4-3, with TRBD1 identical over 8 bases. Germline V CDR1 and CDR2: LGHNA, YSLEER. After removal of 4 bases from V and 7 bases from J, the junction contained 14 bases not matched to a gene. The CDR3 has 16 amino acids. DNA of the CDR3: TGCGCCAGCAGCCGAACTACCGGGACAGGCGCCGATGAAGCTTTCTTT. Translating gives CASSRTTGTGADEAFF.

CDR3 sequence: CASRSLRAGKGEQFF. DNA for the CDR3: TGTGCCAGCAGATCTCTTAGGGCCGGGAAGGGTGAGCAGTTCTTC. The chain recombines TRBV11-2 with TRBJ2-1; weak D call: TRBD2 (5 bases). Germline CDR1 and CDR2: SGHAT and FQNNGV. Trimming removed 6 bases from V and 9 bases from J, with 21 bases in between. This CDR3 region has 15 residues.

This clonotype was seen only a few times. The chain combines TRBV7-2 with TRBJ1-2; 8 positions agree with TRBD1. With V trimmed by 5 bases and J by 7 bases, 15 bases remained unmatched. This CDR3 is built from 16 residues. Germline V gives CDR1 SGHTA, CDR2 FQGNSA. This chain's CDR3 is CASSPNWQGAGGGYTF. The CDR3 nucleotides read TGTGCCAGCAGCCCCAACTGGCAGGGGGCCGGGGGTGGCTACACCTTC.

V and J are TRBV12-3 or TRBV12-4 and TRBJ1-2; a possible D gene is TRBD1 (6 bases). V lost 6 bases and J lost 8, with 13 bases in between. The CDR3 totals 12 residues. The DNA for the CDR3 is TGTGCCAGCAGCATCACAGGGTTAGGCTACACCTTC. This translates into CASSITGLGYTF.

The CDR3 sequence: CASSLSTPGTSGNNEQFF. As DNA, the CDR3 is TGTGCCAGCAGCTTAAGCACCCCTGGGACTAGCGGAAACAATGAGCAGTTCTTC. The chain links TRBV7-3 to TRBJ2-1; 11 bases agree with TRBD2. After removal of 1 base from V and 5 bases from J, the junction contained 10 bases not matched to a gene. The CDR3 is 18 amino acids. CDR1 SGHTA and CDR2 FQGTGA come from the germline V gene. Drawing the rest from reference TRBV7-3 and TRBJ2-1, the complete variable domain is GAGVSQTPSNKVTEKGKYVELRCDPISGHTALYWYRQSLGQGPEFLIYFQGTGAADDSGLPNDRFFAVRPEGSVSTLKIQRTERGDSAVYLCASSLSTPGTSGNNEQFFGPGTRLTVL.

The chain employs TRBV7-3 and TRBJ2-2; the match to TRBD1 covers 7 bases. With V trimmed by 10 bases and J by 2 bases, 13 bases remained unmatched. CDR1 is SGHTA and CDR2 is FQGTGA in the germline V gene. This CDR3 has 16 residues. The CDR3 here is CATSRSGQDNTGELFF. The CDR3 nucleotides are TGTGCCACCTCGAGGTCCGGACAGGACAACACCGGGGAGCTGTTTTTT.

CDR3 in DNA: TGTGCCATCAGTGACGTTGGGGACTCCTACGAGCAGTACTTC. This sequence encodes CAISDVGDSYEQYF. This chain joins TRBV10-3 and TRBJ2-7; D call uncertain. Germline CDR1 and CDR2: ENHRY and SYGVKD. The CDR3 runs to 14 residues. With 3 bases removed from V and 0 bases from J, the gap between germline ends came to 9 bases.

The chain carries TRBV9 and TRBJ2-3, with a weak D call TRBD1 (6 bases). Germline V gene lookup returns CDR1 SGDLS and CDR2 YYNGEE. V was cut by 0 bases and J by 3 bases, with 17 bases left in between. There are 17 residues in the CDR3. As DNA, the CDR3 is TGTGCCAGCAGCGTAGATCAGGGGAGCCGGGTTACAGATACGCAGTATTTT. This sequence encodes CASSVDQGSRVTDTQYF.

Many counts were recorded for this clonotype. J is TRBJ1-2 and V is TRBV7-8; the match to TRBD1 covers 9 bases. Germline V gene data show CDR1 as SGHVS and CDR2 as FQNEAQ. The CDR3 is 16 amino acids. V was pared by 2 bases and J by 4 bases, with 8 bases of the junction left unmatched. In DNA form, the CDR3 reads TGTGCCAGCAGCTTAAAAACGGGACAGGGCGGCTATGGCTACACCTTC. The encoded protein is CASSLKTGQGGYGYTF. The full variable domain, completed using reference TRBV7-8 and TRBJ1-2, is GAGVSQSPRYKVAKRGQDVALRCDPISGHVSLFWYQQALGQGPEFLTYFQNEAQLDKSGLPSDRFFAERPEGSVSTLKIQRTQQEDSAVYLCASSLKTGQGGYGYTFGSGTRLTVV.

The chain couples TRBV15 to TRBJ2-3, with 7 positions matching TRBD2. The CDR3 is made up of 15 amino acids. From germline, CDR1 is LNHNV and CDR2 YYDKDF (reference sequence). Trimming took 1 base from V and 1 from J; bases not matched to a gene: 2. CDR3 region: CATSRAAGGTDTQYF. The CDR3 nucleotides are TGTGCCACCAGCAGAGCCGCGGGGGGCACAGATACGCAGTATTTT.

This chain joins TRBV5-4 and TRBJ2-2, with 8 bases matching TRBD1. There are 16 residues in the CDR3. J lost 1 base, V lost 4 bases, and 6 bases had no gene match. Germline-derived CDR1 and CDR2 are SGHNT and YYREEE (reference sequence). The CDR3 region is CASSAGTGVNTGELFF. In nucleotides, the CDR3 is TGTGCCAGCAGCGCCGGGACAGGCGTGAACACCGGGGAGCTGTTTTTT.

In its sample, this clonotype was seen many times. CDR3 DNA sequence: TGTGCCAGCAGCTTAGAAGTAAGGGGCGGTTCACCCCTCCACTTT. Translation: CASSLEVRGGSPLHF. The chain carries TRBV7-2 and TRBJ1-6; D may be TRBD1 (5 bases). This CDR3 has 15 amino acids. Germline V CDR1 and CDR2: SGHTA, FQGNSA. V shed 1 base and J shed 9 bases, with 13 bases lying between them.

The chain employs TRBV4-2 and TRBJ1-2, with 7 bases aligning to TRBD1. J was trimmed by 7 bases and V by 0 bases; bases with no gene match: 11. The germline V gene encodes CDR1 LGHNA and CDR2 YNFKEQ. The CDR3 is 16 residues long. The CDR3 bases are TGTGCCAGCAGCCAAGATGTCGGGGCACACAGGGGTGGCTACACCTTC. This sequence encodes CASSQDVGAHRGGYTF.